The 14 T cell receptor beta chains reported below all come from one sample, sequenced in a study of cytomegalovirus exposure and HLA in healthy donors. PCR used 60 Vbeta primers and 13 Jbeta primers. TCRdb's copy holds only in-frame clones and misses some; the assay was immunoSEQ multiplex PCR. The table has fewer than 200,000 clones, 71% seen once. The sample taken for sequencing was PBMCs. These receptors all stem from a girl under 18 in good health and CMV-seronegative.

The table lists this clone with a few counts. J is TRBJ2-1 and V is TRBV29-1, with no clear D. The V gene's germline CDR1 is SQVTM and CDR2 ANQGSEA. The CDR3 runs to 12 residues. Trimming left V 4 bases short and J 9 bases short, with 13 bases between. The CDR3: CSVGPRSGEQFF. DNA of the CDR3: TGCAGCGTTGGTCCTAGGTCGGGTGAGCAGTTCTTC.

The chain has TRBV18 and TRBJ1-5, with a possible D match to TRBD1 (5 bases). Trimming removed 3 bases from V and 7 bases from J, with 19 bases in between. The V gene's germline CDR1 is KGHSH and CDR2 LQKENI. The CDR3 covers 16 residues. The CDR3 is CASSPQEGARGQPQHF. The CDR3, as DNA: TGTGCCAGCTCACCGCAAGAAGGGGCAAGGGGACAGCCCCAGCATTTT.

In DNA form, the CDR3 reads TGTGCCAGCAGCCAGGGGACTTACGAGCAGTACTTC. As protein: CASSQGTYEQYF. This chain links TRBV4-2 with TRBJ2-7, with D perhaps matching TRBD2 (6 bases). There are 12 residues in the CDR3. The germline CDR1 and CDR2 sequences are LGHNA and YNFKEQ. V gave up 3 bases and J gave up 4 bases, with 7 bases separating them.

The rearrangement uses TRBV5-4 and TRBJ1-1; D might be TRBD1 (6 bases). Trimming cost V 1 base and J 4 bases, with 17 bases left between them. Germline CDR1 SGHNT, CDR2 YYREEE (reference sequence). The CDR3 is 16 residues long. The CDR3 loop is CASSLRPGDWGTEAFF. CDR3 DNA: TGTGCCAGCAGCTTGAGGCCAGGGGATTGGGGCACTGAAGCTTTCTTT.

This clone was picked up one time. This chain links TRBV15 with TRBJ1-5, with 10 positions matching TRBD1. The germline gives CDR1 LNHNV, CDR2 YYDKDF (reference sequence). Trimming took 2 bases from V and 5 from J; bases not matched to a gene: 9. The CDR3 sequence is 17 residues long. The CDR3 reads CATSRKIRQGADQPQHF. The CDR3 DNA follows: TGTGCCACCAGCAGAAAGATTCGACAGGGGGCTGATCAGCCCCAGCATTTT.

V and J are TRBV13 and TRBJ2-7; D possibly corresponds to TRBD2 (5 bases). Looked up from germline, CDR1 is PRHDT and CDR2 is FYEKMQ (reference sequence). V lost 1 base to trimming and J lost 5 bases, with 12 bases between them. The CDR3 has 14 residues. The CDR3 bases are TGTGCCAGCAGCTTAGCGCGGGCTATTAACGAGCAGTACTTC. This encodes CASSLARAINEQYF.

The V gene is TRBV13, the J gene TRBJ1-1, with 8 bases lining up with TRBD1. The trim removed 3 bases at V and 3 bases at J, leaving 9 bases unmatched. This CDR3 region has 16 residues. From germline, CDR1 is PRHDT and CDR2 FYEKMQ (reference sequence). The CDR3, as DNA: TGTGCCAGCAGCTTTTCGCAGGGGGCTCGATACACTGAAGCTTTCTTT. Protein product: CASSFSQGARYTEAFF.

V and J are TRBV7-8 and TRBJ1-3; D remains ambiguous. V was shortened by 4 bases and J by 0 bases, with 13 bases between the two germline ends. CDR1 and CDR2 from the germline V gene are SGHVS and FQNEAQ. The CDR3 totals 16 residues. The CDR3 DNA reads TGTGCCAGCAGCTCCTGGGCAGAGCACTCTGGAAACACCATATATTTT. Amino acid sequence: CASSSWAEHSGNTIYF.

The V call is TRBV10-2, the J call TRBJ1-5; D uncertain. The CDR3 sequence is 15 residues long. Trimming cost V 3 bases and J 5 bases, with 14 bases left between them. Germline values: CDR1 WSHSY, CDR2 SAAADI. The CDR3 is CASSDGVAGDQPQHF. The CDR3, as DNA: TGCGCCAGCAGTGATGGGGTTGCGGGTGATCAGCCCCAGCATTTT.

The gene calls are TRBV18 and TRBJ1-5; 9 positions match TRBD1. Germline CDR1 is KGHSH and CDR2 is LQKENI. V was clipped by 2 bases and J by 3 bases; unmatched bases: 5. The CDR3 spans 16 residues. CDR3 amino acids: CASSPVGQGFNQPQHF. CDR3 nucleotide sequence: TGTGCCAGCTCACCAGTGGGACAGGGTTTCAATCAGCCCCAGCATTTT.

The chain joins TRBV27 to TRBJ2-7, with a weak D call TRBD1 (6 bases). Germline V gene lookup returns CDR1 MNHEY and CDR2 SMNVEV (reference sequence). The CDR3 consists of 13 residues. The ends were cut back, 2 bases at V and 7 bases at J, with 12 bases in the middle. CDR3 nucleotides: TGTGCCAGCAGTTTAATGGGGGCCGGGGAGCAGTACTTC. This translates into CASSLMGAGEQYF.

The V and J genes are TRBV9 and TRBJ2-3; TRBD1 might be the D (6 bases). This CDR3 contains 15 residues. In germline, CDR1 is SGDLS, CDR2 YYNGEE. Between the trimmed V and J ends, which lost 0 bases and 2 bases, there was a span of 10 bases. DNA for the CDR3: TGTGCCAGCAGCGTAGATGGACAGACCACAGATACGCAGTATTTT. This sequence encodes CASSVDGQTTDTQYF.

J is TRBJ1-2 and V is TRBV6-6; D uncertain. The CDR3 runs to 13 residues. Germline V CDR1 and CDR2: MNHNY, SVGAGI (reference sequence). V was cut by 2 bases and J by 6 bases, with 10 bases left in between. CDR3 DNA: TGTGCCAGCAGTTACCAGGAGGAGGATGGCTACACCTTC. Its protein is CASSYQEEDGYTF.

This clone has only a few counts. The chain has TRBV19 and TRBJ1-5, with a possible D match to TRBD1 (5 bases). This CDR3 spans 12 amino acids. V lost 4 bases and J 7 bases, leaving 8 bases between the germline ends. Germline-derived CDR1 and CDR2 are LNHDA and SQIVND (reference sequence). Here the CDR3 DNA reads TGTGCCAGTAGTAAACAGGTCCAGCCCCAGCATTTT. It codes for CASSKQVQPQHF.